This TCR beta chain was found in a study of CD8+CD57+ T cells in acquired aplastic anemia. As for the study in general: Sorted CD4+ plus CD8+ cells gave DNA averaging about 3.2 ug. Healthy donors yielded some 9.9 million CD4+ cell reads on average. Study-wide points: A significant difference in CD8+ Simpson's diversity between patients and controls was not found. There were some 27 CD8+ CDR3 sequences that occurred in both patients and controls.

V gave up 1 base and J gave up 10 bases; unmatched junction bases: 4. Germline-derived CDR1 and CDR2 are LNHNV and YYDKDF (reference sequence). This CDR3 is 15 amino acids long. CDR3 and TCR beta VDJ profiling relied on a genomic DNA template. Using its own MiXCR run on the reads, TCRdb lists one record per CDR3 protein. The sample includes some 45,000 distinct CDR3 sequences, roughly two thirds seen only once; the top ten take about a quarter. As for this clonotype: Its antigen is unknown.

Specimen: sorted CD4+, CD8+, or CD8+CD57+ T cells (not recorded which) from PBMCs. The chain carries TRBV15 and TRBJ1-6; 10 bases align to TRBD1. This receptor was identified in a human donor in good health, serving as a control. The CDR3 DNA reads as TGTGCCACCAGCAGAGGCCGGGACAGGGGATCACCCCTCCACTTT. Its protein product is CATSRGRDRGSPLHF.